This T cell receptor beta chain was captured in a study of OX40 agonist ivuxolimab in advanced cancers. Points from the study as a whole: The CD4+ and CD8+ T cells in the blood had expanded clonally by week 6 at 0.1 to 3.0 mg/kg.

Repertoires were generated with immunoSEQ multiplex PCR, while TCRdb's copy carries only in-frame clones and drops some. Here the sample spans more than 65,000 clones, approximately 89% being singletons. Concerning this clone itself: Antigen specificity is unknown.

People who had autoimmune disease history or systemic immunosuppression were excluded. This receptor was taken from an adult with an advanced solid tumor such as melanoma, head and neck, liver or kidney cancer. The sample here was CD4+ or CD8+ T cells sorted from blood, taken in a trial of the OX40 agonist ivuxolimab.

The CDR3 DNA is TGTGCCTGGAGGACAGAGAGCACAGATACGCAGTATTTT. Its protein product is CAWRTESTDTQYF. The genes are TRBV30 and TRBJ2-3; D might be TRBD1 (5 bases). V lost 3 bases and J lost 0, with 7 bases in between. This CDR3 is built from 13 residues. The germline CDR1 and CDR2 sequences are GTSNPN and SVGIG (reference sequence).